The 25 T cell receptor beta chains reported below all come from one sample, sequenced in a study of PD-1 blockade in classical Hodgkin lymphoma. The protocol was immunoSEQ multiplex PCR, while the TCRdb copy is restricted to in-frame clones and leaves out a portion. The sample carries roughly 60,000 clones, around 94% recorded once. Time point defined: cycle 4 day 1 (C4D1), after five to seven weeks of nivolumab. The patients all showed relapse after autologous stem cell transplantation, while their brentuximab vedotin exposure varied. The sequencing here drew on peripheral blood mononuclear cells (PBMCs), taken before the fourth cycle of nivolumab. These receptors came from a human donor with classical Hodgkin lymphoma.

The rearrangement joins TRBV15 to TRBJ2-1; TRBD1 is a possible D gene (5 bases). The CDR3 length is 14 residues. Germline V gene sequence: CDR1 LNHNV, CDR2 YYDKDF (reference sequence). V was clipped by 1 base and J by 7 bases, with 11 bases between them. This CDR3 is CATSRVAQGNEQFF. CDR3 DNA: TGTGCCACCAGCAGAGTGGCTCAGGGAAATGAGCAGTTCTTC.

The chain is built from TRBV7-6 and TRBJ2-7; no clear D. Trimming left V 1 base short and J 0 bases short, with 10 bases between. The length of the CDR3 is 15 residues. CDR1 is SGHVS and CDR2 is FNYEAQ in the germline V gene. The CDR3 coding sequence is TGTGCCAGCAGCTTAGAACGGTTAAGCTCCTACGAGCAGTACTTC. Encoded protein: CASSLERLSSYEQYF.

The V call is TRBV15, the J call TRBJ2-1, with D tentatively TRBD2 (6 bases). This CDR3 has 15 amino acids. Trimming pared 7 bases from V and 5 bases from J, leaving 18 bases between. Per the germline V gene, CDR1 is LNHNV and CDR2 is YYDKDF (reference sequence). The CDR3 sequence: CATKARGEFDNEQFF. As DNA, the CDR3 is TGTGCCACCAAAGCGCGCGGGGAGTTCGACAATGAGCAGTTCTTC.

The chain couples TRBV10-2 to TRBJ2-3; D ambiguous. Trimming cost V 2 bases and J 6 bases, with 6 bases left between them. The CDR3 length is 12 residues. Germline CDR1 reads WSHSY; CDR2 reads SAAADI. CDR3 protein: CASSELGDTQYF. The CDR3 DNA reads TGCGCCAGCAGTGAGCTAGGGGATACGCAGTATTTT.

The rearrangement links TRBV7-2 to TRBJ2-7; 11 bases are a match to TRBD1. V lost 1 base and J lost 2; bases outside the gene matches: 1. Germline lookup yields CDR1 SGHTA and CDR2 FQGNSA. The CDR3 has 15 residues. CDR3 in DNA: TGTGCCAGCAGCTTAGTGGGACAGGGGGCCTACGAGCAGTACTTC. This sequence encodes CASSLVGQGAYEQYF. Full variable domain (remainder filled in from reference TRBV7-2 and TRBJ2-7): GAGVSQSPSNKVTEKGKDVELRCDPISGHTALYWYRQSLGQGLEFLIYFQGNSAPDKSGLPSDRFSAERTGGSVSTLTIQRTQQEDSAVYLCASSLVGQGAYEQYFGPGTRLTVT.

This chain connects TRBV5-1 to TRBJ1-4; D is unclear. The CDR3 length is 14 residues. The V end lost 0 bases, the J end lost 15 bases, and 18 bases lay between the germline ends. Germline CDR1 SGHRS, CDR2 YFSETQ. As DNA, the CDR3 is TGCGCCAGCAGCTTGGGAGGAGGCCGGGAATCTTTGTTTTTT. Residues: CASSLGGGRESLFF.

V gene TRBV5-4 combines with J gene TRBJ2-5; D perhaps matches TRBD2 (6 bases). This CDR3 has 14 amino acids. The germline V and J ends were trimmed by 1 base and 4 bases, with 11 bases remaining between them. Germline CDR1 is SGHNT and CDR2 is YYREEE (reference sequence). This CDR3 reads CASSLSQGGETQYF. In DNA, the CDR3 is TGTGCCAGCAGCTTGTCCCAGGGAGGAGAGACCCAGTACTTC. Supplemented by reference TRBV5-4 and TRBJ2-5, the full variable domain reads ETGVTQSPTHLIKTRGQQVTLRCSSQSGHNTVSWYQQALGQGPQFIFQYYREEENGRGNFPPRFSGLQFPNYSSELNVNALELDDSALYLCASSLSQGGETQYFGPGTRLLVL.

The CDR3 here is CASSMRTGGNYGYTF. The CDR3 DNA is TGTGCCAGCAGTATGAGGACAGGGGGCAACTATGGCTACACCTTC. The rearrangement uses TRBV28 and TRBJ1-2; 11 nucleotides align to TRBD1. CDR1 and CDR2 (germline): MDHEN, SYDVKM. V trimming: 5 bases; J trimming: 2 bases; junction bases outside the gene matches: 4. This CDR3 contains 15 residues.

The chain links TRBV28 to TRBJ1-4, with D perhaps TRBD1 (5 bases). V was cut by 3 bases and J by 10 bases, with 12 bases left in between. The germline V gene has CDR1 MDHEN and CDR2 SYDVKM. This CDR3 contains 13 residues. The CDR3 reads CASSLGGKGKLFF. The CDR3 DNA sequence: TGTGCCAGCAGTTTGGGGGGAAAGGGAAAACTGTTTTTT.

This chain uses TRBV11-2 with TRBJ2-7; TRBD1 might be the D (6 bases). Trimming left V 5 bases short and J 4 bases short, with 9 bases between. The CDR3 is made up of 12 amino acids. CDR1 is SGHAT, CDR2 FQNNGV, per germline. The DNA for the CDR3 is TGTGCCAGCAGCGTACAGGGTTACGAGCAGTACTTC. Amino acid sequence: CASSVQGYEQYF.

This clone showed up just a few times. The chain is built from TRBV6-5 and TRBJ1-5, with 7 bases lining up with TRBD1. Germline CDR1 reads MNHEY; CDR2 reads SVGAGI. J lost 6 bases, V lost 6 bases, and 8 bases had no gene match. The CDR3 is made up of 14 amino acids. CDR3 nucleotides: TGTGCCAGCAGGGACAGGCGGGGACGTCAGCCCCAGCATTTT. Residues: CASRDRRGRQPQHF.

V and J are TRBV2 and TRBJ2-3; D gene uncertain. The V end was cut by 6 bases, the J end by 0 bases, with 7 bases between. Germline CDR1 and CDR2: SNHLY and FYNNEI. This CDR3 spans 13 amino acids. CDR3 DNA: TGTGCCAGCAGGCAGCTGAGCACAGATACGCAGTATTTT. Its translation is CASRQLSTDTQYF.

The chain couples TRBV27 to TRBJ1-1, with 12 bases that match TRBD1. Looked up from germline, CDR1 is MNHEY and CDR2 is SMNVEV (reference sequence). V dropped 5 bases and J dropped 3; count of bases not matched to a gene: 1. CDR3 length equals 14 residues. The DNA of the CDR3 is TGTGCCAGCAGTGGGACAGGGGGCCACACTGAAGCTTTCTTT. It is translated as CASSGTGGHTEAFF.

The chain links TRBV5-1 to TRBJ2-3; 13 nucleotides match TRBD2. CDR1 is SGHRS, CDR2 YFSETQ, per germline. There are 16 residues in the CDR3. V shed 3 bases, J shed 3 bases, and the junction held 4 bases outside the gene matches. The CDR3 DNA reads TGCGCCAGCAGCTGGCGGACTAGCGGGGGAACAGATACGCAGTATTTT. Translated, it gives CASSWRTSGGTDTQYF.

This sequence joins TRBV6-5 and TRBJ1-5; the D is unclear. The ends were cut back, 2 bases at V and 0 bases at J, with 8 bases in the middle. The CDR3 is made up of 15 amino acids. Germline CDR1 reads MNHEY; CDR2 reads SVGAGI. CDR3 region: CASSYTRASNQPQHF. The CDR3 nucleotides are TGTGCCAGCAGTTACACACGAGCTAGCAATCAGCCCCAGCATTTT.

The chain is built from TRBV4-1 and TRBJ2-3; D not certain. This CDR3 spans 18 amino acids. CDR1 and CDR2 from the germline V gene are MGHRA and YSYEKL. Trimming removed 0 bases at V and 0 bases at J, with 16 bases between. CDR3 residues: CASSQESGGRVSTDTQYF. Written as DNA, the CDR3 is TGCGCCAGCAGCCAAGAATCTGGTGGTAGAGTTAGCACAGATACGCAGTATTTT.

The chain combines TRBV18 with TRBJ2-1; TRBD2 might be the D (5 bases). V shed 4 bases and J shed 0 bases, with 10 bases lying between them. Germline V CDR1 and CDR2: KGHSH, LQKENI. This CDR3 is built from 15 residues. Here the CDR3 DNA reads TGTGCCAGCTCACTGGGAGTAGGCTCCTACAATGAGCAGTTCTTC. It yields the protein CASSLGVGSYNEQFF.

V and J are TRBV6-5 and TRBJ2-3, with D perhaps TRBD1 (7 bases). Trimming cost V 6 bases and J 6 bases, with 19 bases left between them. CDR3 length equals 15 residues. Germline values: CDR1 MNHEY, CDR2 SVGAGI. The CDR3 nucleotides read TGTGCCAGCAGCCGACAGGGAGGTCTATTGGATACGCAGTATTTT. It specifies CASSRQGGLLDTQYF.

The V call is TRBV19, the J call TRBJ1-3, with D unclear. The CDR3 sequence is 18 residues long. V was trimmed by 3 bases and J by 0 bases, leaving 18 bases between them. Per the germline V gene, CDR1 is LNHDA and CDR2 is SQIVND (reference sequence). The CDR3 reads CASSMRLGRGSSGNTIYF. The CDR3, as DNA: TGTGCCAGTAGTATGAGGCTCGGGCGGGGATCCTCTGGAAACACCATATATTTT. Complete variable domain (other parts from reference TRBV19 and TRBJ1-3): DGGITQSPKYLFRKEGQNVTLSCEQNLNHDAMYWYRQDPGQGLRLIYYSQIVNDFQKGDIAEGYSVSREKKESFPLTVTSAQKNPTAFYLCASSMRLGRGSSGNTIYFGEGSWLTVV.

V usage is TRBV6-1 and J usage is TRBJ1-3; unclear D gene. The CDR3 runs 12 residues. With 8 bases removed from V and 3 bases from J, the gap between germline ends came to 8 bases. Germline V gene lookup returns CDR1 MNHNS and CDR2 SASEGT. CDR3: CASALLGNTIYF. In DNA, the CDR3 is TGTGCCAGCGCTCTCCTTGGAAACACCATATATTTT.

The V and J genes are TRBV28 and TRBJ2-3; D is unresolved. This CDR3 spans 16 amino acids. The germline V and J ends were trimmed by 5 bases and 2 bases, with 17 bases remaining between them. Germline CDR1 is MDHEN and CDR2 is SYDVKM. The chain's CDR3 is CASSRPPQAFTDTQYF. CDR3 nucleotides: TGTGCCAGCAGTCGACCCCCCCAGGCCTTCACAGATACGCAGTATTTT. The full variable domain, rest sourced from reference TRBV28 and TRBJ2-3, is DVKVTQSSRYLVKRTGEKVFLECVQDMDHENMFWYRQDPGLGLRLIYFSYDVKMKEKGDIPEGYSVSREKKERFSLILESASTNQTSMYLCASSRPPQAFTDTQYFGPGTRLTVL.

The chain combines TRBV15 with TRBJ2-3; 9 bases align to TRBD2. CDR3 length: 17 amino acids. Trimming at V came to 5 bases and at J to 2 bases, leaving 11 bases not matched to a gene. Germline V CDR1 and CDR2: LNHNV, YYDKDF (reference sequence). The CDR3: CATSGSRLADNTDTQYF. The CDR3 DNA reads TGTGCCACCAGCGGATCGAGACTAGCGGATAACACAGATACGCAGTATTTT.

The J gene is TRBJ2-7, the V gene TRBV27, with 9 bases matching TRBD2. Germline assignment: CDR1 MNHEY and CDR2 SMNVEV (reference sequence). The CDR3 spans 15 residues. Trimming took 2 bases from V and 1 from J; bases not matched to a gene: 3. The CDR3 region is CASSLAGGSSYEQYF. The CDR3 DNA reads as TGTGCCAGCAGTTTAGCGGGAGGGTCGTCCTACGAGCAGTACTTC.

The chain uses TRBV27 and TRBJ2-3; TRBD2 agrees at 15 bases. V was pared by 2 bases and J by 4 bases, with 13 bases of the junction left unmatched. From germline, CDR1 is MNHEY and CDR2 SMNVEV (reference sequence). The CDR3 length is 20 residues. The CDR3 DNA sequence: TGTGCCAGCAGTTTAAGCCGCGGACTAGCGGGGGGGAGGGGTGCAGATACGCAGTATTTT. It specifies CASSLSRGLAGGRGADTQYF.

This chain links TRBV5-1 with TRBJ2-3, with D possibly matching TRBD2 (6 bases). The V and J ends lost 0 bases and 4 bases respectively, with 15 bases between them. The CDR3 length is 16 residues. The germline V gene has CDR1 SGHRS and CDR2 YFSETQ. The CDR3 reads CASSLDGIAVSDTQYF. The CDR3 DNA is TGCGCCAGCAGCTTGGATGGGATAGCGGTATCAGATACGCAGTATTTT. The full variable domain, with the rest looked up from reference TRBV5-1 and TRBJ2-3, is KAGVTQTPRYLIKTRGQQVTLSCSPISGHRSVSWYQQTPGQGLQFLFEYFSETQRNKGNFPGRFSGRQFSNSRSEMNVSTLELGDSALYLCASSLDGIAVSDTQYFGPGTRLTVL.